Given below is one TCR beta chain in context. This sample was taken from a study of radiotherapy plus CTLA-4 blockade in lung cancer. J gave up 3 bases and V 1 base, and 6 bases lay outside the gene matches. The CDR3 contains 15 residues. The data were produced by immunoSEQ multiplex PCR, yet TCRdb's version contains in-frame clones alone and is incomplete. This sample carries approximately 80,000 clones, under 90% of them seen once, and the ten largest clones take approximately 0.81%. This TCR was recovered from a human donor with non-small cell lung cancer who had stable disease on radiotherapy plus ipilimumab. This chain uses TRBV5-3 with TRBJ1-2; TRBD1 matches 7 bases. TRBV5-3 is labeled an ORF, and its function is uncertain. Sample: peripheral blood, taken from a patient treated with radiotherapy plus ipilimumab. CDR3 nucleotide sequence: TGTGCCAGAAGCTTGCCGGGACAGCGCGACTATGGCTACACCTTC. This gives the protein CARSLPGQRDYGYTF.